This TCR beta chain was recovered during a study of shared clonotypes between healthy human individuals. CDR1 and CDR2 from the germline V gene are SGDLS and YYNGEE. V lost 0 bases and J lost 3; bases outside the gene matches: 13. CDR3 length: 19 residues. Study donors comprised healthy, HIV-negative adults devoid of recent acute infection or vaccination. For this clone: Its antigen is undetermined.

The DNA input per sorted-subset replicate PCR was 150 to 200 ng, corresponding to some 27,000 T cell genomes. Sequencing was performed with immunoSEQ multiplex PCR; in TCRdb, only in-frame clones are kept and a portion is missing. This sample has 2 million to 3 million clones; under 95% occur once, and the top ten carry 0.36%. Study-wide findings and caveats: Compared with clonotypes that all four donors shared, non-shared clonotypes had lower generation probabilities.

The source of this sequence is a man between 18 and 35 years old in good health. Some clones in this sample may be carry-over from other donors' samples. Source material: naive CD4+ T cells from PBMCs. Subset reported: CD45RA+ positively selected. The rearrangement uses TRBV9 and TRBJ2-1; TRBD2 aligns across 9 bases. The CDR3 sequence is CASSVAGGGAGGFYNEQFF. DNA for the CDR3: TGTGCCAGCAGCGTAGCGGGCGGAGGGGCGGGAGGGTTCTACAATGAGCAGTTCTTC.